This TCR beta chain was captured in a study of cytotoxic CD8 clonotypes in ibrutinib-treated CLL. Background on the study: Partial responders around 24, complete 2; some twelve progressed and 14 stayed in remission by median 68 months. Per sample, productive templates averaged approximately 250,000 and productive rearrangements averaged roughly 91,000. The study, taken as a whole, reports: Clonality (at baseline) was higher than in age-matched healthy donors and tracked circulating CD8+ T-cell counts.

Comments on this clone: Its antigen is currently unknown.

Data came from immunoSEQ multiplex PCR; TCRdb stores just in-frame clones and leaves some out. This table holds roughly 150,000 clones, roughly 86% found once. Germline assignment: CDR1 SGHAT and CDR2 FQNNGV. The CDR3 loop spans 15 amino acids. The junction had 2 bases not matched to a gene; V was cut back by 5 bases and J by 4 bases. The gene calls are TRBV11-2 and TRBJ2-6, with 10 bases identical to TRBD1. The specimen comprised PBMCs, sampled after 12 months of ibrutinib treatment. This TCR was sampled from a human donor with chronic lymphocytic leukemia. In DNA, the CDR3 is TGTGCCAGCAGCGACAGGGGGCTAGGGGCCAACGTCCTGACTTTC. This codes for CASSDRGLGANVLTF.